The following is a TCR beta chain sequence with its context. Donors each provided 8 to 10 milliliters of peripheral blood. This entry is derived from a study of blood T cells in healthy people across ages. This CDR3 contains 15 residues. J was trimmed by 6 bases and V by 4 bases; bases with no gene match: 5. Per the germline V gene, CDR1 is ENHRY and CDR2 is SYGVKD. Combining a sample-barcoded 5' primer with a J-beta primer mix, a second PCR ran for roughly 7 to 12 cycles. Every molecule of cDNA carried a tag from a template-switch adaptor with 12 random nucleotides. TCRdb used MiXCR to reprocess the 5' RACE reads, holding one entry per CDR3 protein. The repertoire has around 970,000 distinct CDR3 sequences, roughly 51% of them found once; the top ten carry over 20%.

The V gene is TRBV10-3, the J gene TRBJ2-3, with 12 bases aligning to TRBD2. Source material: blood. The TCR sequence derives from a woman aged 55-75 years in good health. For the CDR3, the DNA is TGTGCCATCAGTGCCCGGACTAGCGGGACTGATACGCAGTATTTT. Encoded protein: CAISARTSGTDTQYF.